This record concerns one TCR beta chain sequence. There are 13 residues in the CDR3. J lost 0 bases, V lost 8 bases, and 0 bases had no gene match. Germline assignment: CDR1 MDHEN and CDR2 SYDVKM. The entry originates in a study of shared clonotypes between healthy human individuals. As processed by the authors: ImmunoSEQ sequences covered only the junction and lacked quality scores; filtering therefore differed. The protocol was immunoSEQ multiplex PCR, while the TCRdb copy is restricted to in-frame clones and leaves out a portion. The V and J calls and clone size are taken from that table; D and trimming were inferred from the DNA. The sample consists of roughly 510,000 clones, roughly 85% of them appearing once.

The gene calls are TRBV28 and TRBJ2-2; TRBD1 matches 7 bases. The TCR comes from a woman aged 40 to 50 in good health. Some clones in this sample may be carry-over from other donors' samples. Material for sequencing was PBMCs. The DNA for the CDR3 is TGTGCCAGCGACAGGGCGAACACCGGGGAGCTGTTTTTT. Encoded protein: CASDRANTGELFF.